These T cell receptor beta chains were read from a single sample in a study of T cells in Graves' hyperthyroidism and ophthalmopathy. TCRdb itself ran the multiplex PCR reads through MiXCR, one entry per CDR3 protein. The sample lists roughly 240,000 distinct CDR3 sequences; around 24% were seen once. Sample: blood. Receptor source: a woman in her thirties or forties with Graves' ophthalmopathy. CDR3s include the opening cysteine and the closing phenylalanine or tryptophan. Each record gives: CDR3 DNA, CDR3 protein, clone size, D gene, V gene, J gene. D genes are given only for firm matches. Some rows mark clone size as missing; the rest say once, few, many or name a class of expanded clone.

cdr3_nt: TGTGCCAGCAGTTACGAGACCACAGGGTCCTCTGAAGCTTTCTTT
cdr3_aa: CASSYETTGSSEAFF
clone_size: .
d_call: .
v_call: TRBV6-5
j_call: TRBJ1-1

cdr3_nt: TGTGCCAGCAGTTACGGGACAGGGGGCTTCGACGAGCAGTACTTC
cdr3_aa: CASSYGTGGFDEQYF
clone_size: few
d_call: TRBD1
v_call: TRBV7-8
j_call: TRBJ2-7

cdr3_nt: TGTGCCAGCAGTTGGGCAGGGGGCGGTCAGCCCCAGCATTTT
cdr3_aa: CASSWAGGGQPQHF
clone_size: many
d_call: TRBD1
v_call: TRBV27
j_call: TRBJ1-5

cdr3_nt: TGTGCCAGCAGCGAAGCCGGGACAGCGACATATGGCTACACCTTC
cdr3_aa: CASSEAGTATYGYTF
clone_size: .
d_call: TRBD1
v_call: TRBV6-1
j_call: TRBJ1-2

cdr3_nt: TGTGCCAGCTCACCACAGGCACAGGGTAACACTGAAGCTTTCTTT
cdr3_aa: CASSPQAQGNTEAFF
clone_size: many
d_call: .
v_call: TRBV18
j_call: TRBJ1-1

cdr3_nt: TGTGCCAGCTCACCAACAAATATGAACACTGAAGCTTTCTTT
cdr3_aa: CASSPTNMNTEAFF
clone_size: few
d_call: .
v_call: TRBV18
j_call: TRBJ1-1

cdr3_nt: TGTGCCAGTAGTACTCAGGGTGGCACAGATACGCAGTATTTT
cdr3_aa: CASSTQGGTDTQYF
clone_size: few
d_call: .
v_call: TRBV19
j_call: TRBJ2-3

cdr3_nt: TGTGCCAGCAGCGTAGCAGTGGATCTGGACGGCTACACCTTC
cdr3_aa: CASSVAVDLDGYTF
clone_size: few
d_call: .
v_call: TRBV9
j_call: TRBJ1-2

cdr3_nt: TGTGCCAGCAGTCCATGGGCTACGAGCTCCTACAATGAGCAGTTCTTC
cdr3_aa: CASSPWATSSYNEQFF
clone_size: many
d_call: .
v_call: TRBV28
j_call: TRBJ2-1

cdr3_nt: TGTGCCAGCAGTCCGGGGGGGGGTGCCGGGGCCAACGTCCTGACTTTC
cdr3_aa: CASSPGGGAGANVLTF
clone_size: .
d_call: TRBD2
v_call: TRBV6-1
j_call: TRBJ2-6

cdr3_nt: TGTGCCAGCAAGGGCGGCGAATTAGAGCCCCAGCATTTT
cdr3_aa: CASKGGELEPQHF
clone_size: .
d_call: .
v_call: TRBV28
j_call: TRBJ1-5

cdr3_nt: TGTGCCAGCAGCTTAGAGTTAGCCCGGAACTACGAGCAGTACTTC
cdr3_aa: CASSLELARNYEQYF
clone_size: many
d_call: .
v_call: TRBV11-2
j_call: TRBJ2-7

cdr3_nt: TGTGCCAACAGCTTAGTTGGTAGACCCTACGAGCAGTCCTTC
cdr3_aa: CANSLVGRPYEQSF
clone_size: .
d_call: .
v_call: TRBV7-8
j_call: TRBJ2-7

cdr3_nt: TGTGCCAGCAGCTTCATCGACAACACAGATACGCAGTATTTT
cdr3_aa: CASSFIDNTDTQYF
clone_size: .
d_call: .
v_call: TRBV7-3
j_call: TRBJ2-3

cdr3_nt: TGTGCCAGCAGCCAAGCAGGGTTTGGCGAGCAGTACTTC
cdr3_aa: CASSQAGFGEQYF
clone_size: many
d_call: .
v_call: TRBV14
j_call: TRBJ2-7

cdr3_nt: TGTGCCAGCAGCCAAGAACCTCTCAACGGGGAGCTGTTTTTT
cdr3_aa: CASSQEPLNGELFF
clone_size: many
d_call: .
v_call: TRBV4-2
j_call: TRBJ2-2

cdr3_nt: TGCAGTGCTTACGAACTAGCGGAGGCACAGGAGACCCAGTACTTC
cdr3_aa: CSAYELAEAQETQYF
clone_size: many
d_call: TRBD2
v_call: TRBV20-1
j_call: TRBJ2-5

cdr3_nt: TGTGCCAGCAGTTTGGCGGGAGCGTGGTACGAGCAGTACTTC
cdr3_aa: CASSLAGAWYEQYF
clone_size: few
d_call: TRBD2
v_call: TRBV28
j_call: TRBJ2-7

cdr3_nt: TGTGCCAGCAGTGTTGCGATACAGAACACCGGGGAGCTGTTTTTT
cdr3_aa: CASSVAIQNTGELFF
clone_size: .
d_call: .
v_call: TRBV2
j_call: TRBJ2-2

cdr3_nt: TGCAGTGCTAGGGACGTCGCGAACACCGGGGAGCTGTTTTTT
cdr3_aa: CSARDVANTGELFF
clone_size: once
d_call: .
v_call: TRBV20-1
j_call: TRBJ2-2

cdr3_nt: TGTGCCAGCTCACTGACGGGGGGGCACTCTGGGGCCAACGTCCTGACTTTC
cdr3_aa: CASSLTGGHSGANVLTF
clone_size: .
d_call: TRBD2
v_call: TRBV18
j_call: TRBJ2-6

cdr3_nt: TGTGCCAGCAGCGAACCCGAGTCCCAGCATTTT
cdr3_aa: CASSEPESQHF
clone_size: many
d_call: .
v_call: TRBV7-3
j_call: TRBJ1-5

cdr3_nt: TGTGCCAGCAGCACGACATCCGGGACTAGGGCGTACTACGAGCAGTACTTC
cdr3_aa: CASSTTSGTRAYYEQYF
clone_size: many
d_call: TRBD2
v_call: TRBV7-2
j_call: TRBJ2-7

cdr3_nt: TGTGCCAGCAGCCCGACGTCCGAGGGGGGGCCGTACTTC
cdr3_aa: CASSPTSEGGPYF
clone_size: many
d_call: .
v_call: TRBV7-2
j_call: TRBJ2-7

cdr3_nt: TGTGCCAGCAGGCTGACAGGGAAGGGCGAGCAGTACTTC
cdr3_aa: CASRLTGKGEQYF
clone_size: many
d_call: TRBD1
v_call: TRBV6-5
j_call: TRBJ2-7

cdr3_nt: TGCAGTGCTAGAGATGCGTCTAGCGGATACAATGAGCAGTTCTTC
cdr3_aa: CSARDASSGYNEQFF
clone_size: many
d_call: TRBD2
v_call: TRBV20-1
j_call: TRBJ2-1

cdr3_nt: TGTGCCAGTGACATGGGACAAAGCACCGGGGAGCTGTTTTTT
cdr3_aa: CASDMGQSTGELFF
clone_size: .
d_call: .
v_call: TRBV19
j_call: TRBJ2-2

cdr3_nt: TGTGCCAGCAGTCTCCCGGGACAGGGGTACCAAGAGACCCAGTACTTC
cdr3_aa: CASSLPGQGYQETQYF
clone_size: .
d_call: TRBD1
v_call: TRBV12-3/TRBV12-4
j_call: TRBJ2-5

cdr3_nt: TGTGCCAGCAATGACGGGAACACCGGGGAGCTGTTTTTT
cdr3_aa: CASNDGNTGELFF
clone_size: .
d_call: .
v_call: TRBV12-3/TRBV12-4
j_call: TRBJ2-2

cdr3_nt: TGCAGCGTTGGGAATGAGGGTCTTGGGGCCAACGTCCTGACTTTC
cdr3_aa: CSVGNEGLGANVLTF
clone_size: .
d_call: .
v_call: TRBV29-1
j_call: TRBJ2-6

cdr3_nt: TGCGCCAGCAGCTTGTCTAGCGGTGAGGTGGGCGAGCAGTACTTC
cdr3_aa: CASSLSSGEVGEQYF
clone_size: many
d_call: TRBD2
v_call: TRBV5-1
j_call: TRBJ2-7

cdr3_nt: TGTGCCAGCAACAGACAGGGGAGGGGAGATCAGCCCCAGCATTTT
cdr3_aa: CASNRQGRGDQPQHF
clone_size: many
d_call: TRBD1
v_call: TRBV6-1
j_call: TRBJ1-5

cdr3_nt: TGTGCCAGCAGCTGGGAGGGTTACCAAGAGACCCAGTACTTC
cdr3_aa: CASSWEGYQETQYF
clone_size: many
d_call: TRBD2
v_call: TRBV5-6
j_call: TRBJ2-5